What follows are 27 T cell receptor beta chains derived from one specimen sequenced in a study of blood T cell repertoires in COVID-19. Libraries were prepared by immunoSEQ multiplex PCR; TCRdb keeps only in-frame clonotypes and omits some of them. In the table there are some 300,000 clones, about 86% of which are singletons. The sample was peripheral blood. The source is a woman between 65 and 79 years old with COVID-19, enrolled during active disease.

This chain joins TRBV3-1 (or the pseudogene TRBV3-2) and TRBJ2-2; tentative D call: TRBD2 (5 bases). This CDR3 region has 13 residues. The V end was cut by 2 bases, the J end by 5 bases, with 6 bases between. Germline CDR1 LGHDT, CDR2 YNNKEL (reference sequence). The CDR3 sequence: CASSQTRTGELFF. In DNA, the CDR3 is TGTGCCAGCAGCCAAACTAGAACCGGGGAGCTGTTTTTT.

The chain employs TRBV6-2 or TRBV6-3 and TRBJ2-1, with 14 bases matching TRBD2. With 4 bases clipped from V and 4 bases from J, the junction kept 9 bases outside the gene matches. The V gene's germline CDR1 is MNHEY and CDR2 SVGEGT. This CDR3 comprises 18 residues. The CDR3 protein is CASSLRGTSGGVYNEQFF. The CDR3 bases are TGTGCCAGCAGTTTACGTGGGACTAGCGGGGGCGTTTACAATGAGCAGTTCTTC.

This clone has a single count. The chain carries TRBV19 and TRBJ1-2; TRBD1 matches at 12 bases. The CDR3 runs 19 residues. The V gene's germline CDR1 is LNHDA and CDR2 SQIVND (reference sequence). V shed 5 bases and J 6 bases; nucleotides not matched to a gene: 19. CDR3 sequence: CASSPPRFRDRGLQHGYTF. CDR3 in DNA: TGTGCCAGTAGTCCCCCGAGGTTTCGGGACAGGGGGCTTCAGCATGGCTACACCTTC.

The chain links TRBV29-1 to TRBJ2-3; possibly TRBD2 for D (5 bases). CDR3 size: 13 residues. The germline V and J ends were trimmed by 4 bases and 4 bases, with 12 bases remaining between them. CDR1 and CDR2 (germline): SQVTM, ANQGSEA. The CDR3 DNA sequence: TGCAGCGTTGTTCGTGAGGGCGCAGATACGCAGTATTTT. Protein: CSVVREGADTQYF.

As for this clone: One end of the junction does not line up with germline, which may come from a read error. The rearrangement joins TRBV18 to TRBJ2-6; possibly TRBD1 for D (6 bases). Germline V CDR1 and CDR2: KGHSH, LQKENI. There are 17 residues in the CDR3. For the CDR3, the DNA is TGTGCCAGCGCACCTGACAGGAGCAGCTCTGGGGCCAACGTCCTGACTTTC. Translating it yields CASAPDRSSSGANVLTF.

The V call is TRBV5-1, the J call TRBJ2-2; perhaps TRBD1 as D (6 bases). The V end was cut by 4 bases, the J end by 0 bases, with 13 bases between. This CDR3 region has 16 residues. Germline V CDR1 and CDR2: SGHRS, YFSETQ. Here the CDR3 reads CASSQTGTTNTGELFF. In DNA form, the CDR3 reads TGCGCCAGCAGCCAAACCGGGACAACGAACACCGGGGAGCTGTTTTTT. The entire variable domain, with the rest obtained from reference TRBV5-1 and TRBJ2-2, is as follows: KAGVTQTPRYLIKTRGQQVTLSCSPISGHRSVSWYQQTPGQGLQFLFEYFSETQRNKGNFPGRFSGRQFSNSRSEMNVSTLELGDSALYLCASSQTGTTNTGELFFGEGSRLTVL.

This clone was recorded a few times. This sequence joins TRBV27 and TRBJ1-2; D possibly corresponds to TRBD1 (5 bases). The germline V gene encodes CDR1 MNHEY and CDR2 SMNVEV (reference sequence). CDR3 length equals 17 residues. Between the trimmed V and J ends, which lost 1 base and 3 bases, there was a span of 18 bases. CDR3 residues: CASSLYQGGRSHYGYTF. For the CDR3, the DNA is TGTGCCAGCAGTTTATACCAGGGAGGACGTTCTCACTATGGCTACACCTTC.

The J gene is TRBJ1-5, the V gene TRBV2, with D possibly being TRBD1 (5 bases). There are 15 residues in the CDR3. The V gene's germline CDR1 is SNHLY and CDR2 FYNNEI. V was clipped by 4 bases and J by 3 bases, with 13 bases between them. The CDR3 sequence: CASSGQGIYNQPQHF. The CDR3 nucleotides read TGTGCCAGCAGTGGGCAGGGTATTTACAATCAGCCCCAGCATTTT.

The J gene is TRBJ2-7, the V gene TRBV2; the D gene is possibly TRBD2 (6 bases). V was cut by 3 bases and J by 3 bases, with 15 bases left in between. Germline V gives CDR1 SNHLY, CDR2 FYNNEI. The CDR3 is 15 residues long. The CDR3 is CASSDFMGGNYEQYF. The CDR3 DNA sequence: TGTGCCAGCAGTGATTTCATGGGGGGAAACTACGAGCAGTACTTC.

The chain recombines TRBV11-2 with TRBJ2-7; 9 bases map to TRBD1. CDR1 and CDR2 (germline): SGHAT, FQNNGV. V was pared by 5 bases and J by 2 bases, with 7 bases of the junction left unmatched. The CDR3 sequence is 15 residues long. CDR3 loop: CASSHGQGSPYEQYF. CDR3 bases: TGTGCCAGCAGCCATGGACAGGGGTCCCCCTACGAGCAGTACTTC.

The chain uses TRBV24-1 and TRBJ1-4; 8 bases are a match to TRBD1. J was trimmed by 3 bases and V by 4 bases; bases with no gene match: 3. Germline lookup yields CDR1 KGHDR and CDR2 SFDVKD. The CDR3 contains 15 residues. The CDR3 sequence: CATSDPGGPNEKLFF. The CDR3 nucleotides are TGTGCCACCAGTGACCCAGGGGGCCCTAATGAAAAACTGTTTTTT.

The V call is TRBV28, the J call TRBJ1-1; maybe TRBD1 (5 bases). V shed 3 bases and J shed 4 bases, with 15 bases lying between them. This CDR3 is 15 amino acids long. The V gene's germline CDR1 is MDHEN and CDR2 SYDVKM. The CDR3 nucleotides read TGTGCCAGCAGTTTCCCCGCCGGCGGGGGCACTGAAGCTTTCTTT. Protein: CASSFPAGGGTEAFF.

This clone has just one count. The chain has TRBV7-2 and TRBJ2-1; unclear D gene. V gave up 7 bases and J gave up 0 bases, with 13 bases separating them. The CDR3 is made up of 15 amino acids. CDR1 and CDR2 (germline): SGHTA, FQGNSA. The CDR3 reads CASKSTRSSYNEQFF. The CDR3 DNA reads as TGTGCCAGCAAGTCTACTCGTAGCTCCTACAATGAGCAGTTCTTC.

This chain links TRBV7-2 with TRBJ1-1; TRBD1 matches at 8 bases. The CDR3 is 16 amino acids. Germline trimming cut 0 bases from V and 5 bases from J; bases unmatched to any gene: 8. Germline V gene data show CDR1 as SGHTA and CDR2 as FQGNSA. The CDR3 loop is CASSLAPTGGWTEAFF. The CDR3 region has the DNA TGTGCCAGCAGCTTAGCCCCCACAGGGGGGTGGACTGAAGCTTTCTTT.

The rearrangement links TRBV9 to TRBJ2-1; 10 nucleotides agree with TRBD2. Trimming at V came to 4 bases and at J to 8 bases, leaving 6 bases not matched to a gene. The CDR3 sequence is 14 residues long. Germline CDR1 SGDLS, CDR2 YYNGEE. CDR3 loop: CASSHSGGSDEQFF. As DNA, the CDR3 is TGTGCCAGCAGCCATAGCGGGGGGTCCGATGAGCAGTTCTTC.

This chain joins TRBV6-2 or TRBV6-3 and TRBJ1-2, with 9 bases identical to TRBD1. J lost 2 bases, V lost 6 bases, and 7 bases had no gene match. The CDR3 is 15 amino acids. CDR1 is MNHEY and CDR2 is SVGEGT in the germline V gene. The chain's CDR3 is CASSPGQGLNYGYTF. Written as DNA, the CDR3 is TGTGCCAGCAGCCCCGGACAGGGGCTCAACTATGGCTACACCTTC.

This rearrangement joins TRBV4-1 to TRBJ1-1; 10 bases are a match to TRBD1. Germline loops: CDR1 MGHRA, CDR2 YSYEKL. V shed 7 bases and J 11 bases; nucleotides not matched to a gene: 16. CDR3 length equals 15 residues. The CDR3 sequence is CASNSGQGERKGAFF. In nucleotides, the CDR3 is TGCGCCAGCAACTCCGGACAGGGGGAGAGGAAGGGCGCTTTCTTT.

The chain couples TRBV2 to TRBJ1-5; 9 bases agree with TRBD1. Germline loops: CDR1 SNHLY, CDR2 FYNNEI. The V gene end was trimmed by 10 bases and the J gene end by 0 bases; junction bases not matched to a gene: 10. This CDR3 region has 16 residues. CDR3 DNA: TGTGCCACAAAGGGACAGGGAGGTTCTAGCAATCAGCCCCAGCATTTT. Amino acid sequence: CATKGQGGSSNQPQHF.

This sequence joins TRBV28 and TRBJ2-1, with a possible D match to TRBD1 (6 bases). Germline CDR1 reads MDHEN; CDR2 reads SYDVKM. The CDR3 runs 16 residues. V was pared by 6 bases and J by 8 bases, with 23 bases between. CDR3 amino acids: CASSRPTDSLGDEQFF. The CDR3 DNA is TGTGCCAGCAGCCGGCCCACGGACAGCCTCGGGGATGAGCAGTTCTTC.

The gene calls are TRBV5-4 and TRBJ2-5; the match to TRBD1 covers 10 bases. CDR1 is SGHNT and CDR2 is YYREEE in the germline V gene (reference sequence). V shed 3 bases, J shed 5 bases, and the junction held 7 bases outside the gene matches. CDR3 size: 15 residues. In nucleotides, the CDR3 is TGTGCCAGCAGCTCACCGGGACAGGGGTTGGAGACCCAGTACTTC. Translating gives CASSSPGQGLETQYF.

V and J are TRBV7-7 and TRBJ2-1; 10 bases are a match to TRBD2. CDR3 size: 15 residues. Germline values: CDR1 SSHAT, CDR2 FNYEAQ (reference sequence). Trimming cost V 1 base and J 4 bases; bases outside gene matches: 1. The CDR3 nucleotides are TGTGCCAGCAGCTTAGGGACTAGCGGTTACAATGAGCAGTTCTTC. Translating it yields CASSLGTSGYNEQFF.

The sample holds one count of this clone. This sequence joins TRBV5-6 and TRBJ1-5, with unresolved D. The CDR3 totals 14 residues. The V and J ends lost 0 bases and 4 bases respectively, with 8 bases between them. Germline CDR1 reads SGHDT; CDR2 reads YYEEEE. CDR3 protein: CASSLVSGNQPQHF. CDR3 nucleotide sequence: TGTGCCAGCAGCTTGGTTAGCGGGAATCAGCCCCAGCATTTT.

V gene TRBV29-1 combines with J gene TRBJ1-5, with TRBD1 identical over 8 bases. This CDR3 contains 13 residues. V trimming: 7 bases; J trimming: 3 bases; junction bases outside the gene matches: 5. Germline lookup yields CDR1 SQVTM and CDR2 ANQGSEA. The CDR3: CSDTTGANQPQHF. For the CDR3, the DNA is TGCAGCGACACGACAGGGGCCAATCAGCCCCAGCATTTT.

The chain recombines TRBV5-1 with TRBJ1-2, with a tentative D call TRBD1 (6 bases). Trimming removed 2 bases from V and 1 base from J, with 12 bases in between. This CDR3 is 15 amino acids long. Germline CDR1 and CDR2: SGHRS and YFSETQ. The CDR3 spells CASSFKDRVNYGYTF. The CDR3 DNA is TGCGCCAGCAGCTTCAAGGACAGAGTTAACTATGGCTACACCTTC.

The genes are TRBV5-4 and TRBJ2-5; TRBD2 agrees at 7 bases. Trimming took 4 bases from V and 6 from J; bases not matched to a gene: 9. CDR1 is SGHNT and CDR2 is YYREEE in the germline V gene (reference sequence). The CDR3 has 14 amino acids. Here the CDR3 reads CASSGASGQQTQYF. The CDR3 DNA reads as TGTGCCAGCAGCGGCGCTAGCGGTCAACAGACCCAGTACTTC. The variable domain in full, with the rest retrieved from reference TRBV5-4 and TRBJ2-5, is ETGVTQSPTHLIKTRGQQVTLRCSSQSGHNTVSWYQQALGQGPQFIFQYYREEENGRGNFPPRFSGLQFPNYSSELNVNALELDDSALYLCASSGASGQQTQYFGPGTRLLVL.

The J gene is TRBJ1-5, the V gene TRBV19, with a weak D call TRBD1 (6 bases). Trimming cost V 9 bases and J 6 bases, with 18 bases left between them. The germline V gene has CDR1 LNHDA and CDR2 SQIVND (reference sequence). This CDR3 comprises 14 residues. CDR3 protein: CASTGNRDGQPQHF. Written as DNA, the CDR3 is TGTGCCAGCACAGGGAACAGGGATGGTCAGCCCCAGCATTTT. Together with reference TRBV19 and TRBJ1-5, the CDR3 gives the full variable domain: DGGITQSPKYLFRKEGQNVTLSCEQNLNHDAMYWYRQDPGQGLRLIYYSQIVNDFQKGDIAEGYSVSREKKESFPLTVTSAQKNPTAFYLCASTGNRDGQPQHFGDGTRLSIL.

The rearrangement links TRBV11-2 to TRBJ2-7; D ambiguous. The V gene's germline CDR1 is SGHAT and CDR2 FQNNGV. Deletions cut 1 base from V and 6 bases from J, with 4 bases between. The CDR3 loop spans 11 amino acids. DNA of the CDR3: TGTGCCAGCAGCTTAGCGGGCGAGCAGTACTTC. Its protein product is CASSLAGEQYF.